This T cell receptor beta chain was identified during a study of T cell responses to AZD1222 COVID-19 vaccine. V gave up 3 bases and J gave up 0 bases, with 9 bases separating them. CDR3 length: 15 amino acids. Per the germline V gene, CDR1 is WNHNN and CDR2 is SYGVQD (reference sequence). Study results and limitations: Just 5 to 7 AZD1222 recipients were seropositive at baseline. Donors were mostly white British, more females; clonal diversity possibly underestimated. Researchers report vaccine-associated CD4 TCRs spanning spike, with dominance at 160-218 and 743-854.

In regard to this clone: What it binds is unknown.

The method was immunoSEQ multiplex PCR; TCRdb's version includes in-frame clones alone and lacks a portion of them. Of 65,000 to 95,000 clones in the sample, 92% were seen once. The sequences come from peripheral blood, collected on day 0 of MenACWY control vaccination. The J gene is TRBJ2-1, the V gene TRBV10-1; D not certain. This clonotype was obtained from an adult in good health. CDR3: CASSDGQNSYNEQFF. The CDR3 DNA sequence: TGCGCCAGCAGTGATGGGCAAAACTCCTACAATGAGCAGTTCTTC.